What follows is one T cell receptor (beta chain) and its context. The target of this receptor is not known. Base qualities are missing; no much larger clone stands one base away. TCRdb shows the sequencer as Illumina NovaSeq 6000. cDNA libraries for TCRalpha and TCRbeta were prepared by 5'RACE using constant-segment primers, with sample barcodes and unique molecular identifiers added. RNA was extracted from every sample with Trizol reagent. Library amplification was performed in two PCR steps, and a second sample barcode and Illumina TruSeq adapters were introduced in the second step. Libraries were sequenced on an Illumina NovaSeq with 2 x 150 bp paired-end reads. Regarding the original processing steps: With migec v1.2.7, reads were demultiplexed and then collapsed into UMI-guided consensus sequences. Using mixcr v2.1.11, UMI consensuses were aligned to TRA and TRB V and J templates and then assembled into clonotypes. Clonotypes were classified as expanded or contracted when called significant by both edgeR and NoisET, with noise models trained on biological replicates. For edgeR calls, the cutoffs were a false discovery rate-adjusted p below 0.01 and a log2 fold-change threshold of 1. As an exploratory analysis of dynamics, PCA with hierarchical clustering was applied to max-normalized trajectories of the 1000 most abundant clonotypes. Separately sequenced CD4+ and CD8+ repertoires were used to assign a CD4 or CD8 phenotype to each responding clone. The raw public reads went through TCRdb reprocessing: fastp at Q25, MiXCR clone calling, in-frame beta chains kept. Each record represents a unique CDR3 protein, reported with the most common genes and DNA among its rows. In this record, the V and J calls reflect TCRdb's handling and not the investigators' own analysis. The sample data list around 510,000 distinct CDR3 sequences, and less than 25% of these were observed just once. The ten top clones hold approximately 8.4% of the sample.

This entry is derived from a study of T-cell memory formation after mild COVID-19 (dated by TCRdb to the early 2020s). For the study in its entirety: TCR sequence clusters from the two donors were largely donor specific. T-cell clones expanding and contracting after mild COVID-19 in two donors were tracked by longitudinal TCRalpha and TCRbeta repertoire sequencing. Two young, previously healthy adult volunteers, one female and one male, were included in the cohort. On the study overall, not on this receptor specifically: Some responding clones were found in pre-infection memory, which suggests that pre-existing cross-reactive memory T cells took part in the SARS-CoV-2 response. Only a couple of mild cases were covered in the study, and larger cohorts including severe cases with pre-infection samples were considered necessary. Whether the second-wave clones peaking on day 37 were SARS-CoV-2 specific was not confirmed. Clones that contracted from day 15 to 85 showed balanced CD4/CD8 phenotypes, whereas a second wave of clones that expanded from day 15 to 37 leaned towards CD4+. Contracting CD4+ clones turned up mainly in the CM and EM memory subsets, whereas EMRA was where CD8+ clones were enriched.

The CDR3 contains 14 residues, cysteine and phenylalanine counted. Only CDR3 DNA is held: 42 bases, read in frame from base 1. V is pared back by 6 bases and J by 5 bases, with 14 bases lying between the germline termini. From a lookup of the germline V gene (reference sequence), CDR1 and CDR2 are DFQATT and SNEGSKA. Ficoll-Paque density gradient centrifugation was used to isolate PBMCs. The sequenced sample was PBMCs or a T cell subset sorted from them (not recorded which). This sequence uses TRBV20-1 and TRBJ1-6; the D gene is not confidently resolved. This clonotype was sampled from an adult woman who had mild COVID-19 (a few samples of this study predate the infection). The sample titles of this study are shuffled in the database, so cell type and time point are left out; the donor was told from shared clones. The DNA reads TGCAGTGCACGAAGGGAGGACGATAATTCACCCCTCCACTTT. This encodes CSARREDDNSPLHF.